This TCR beta chain originates from a study of blood T cell repertoires in COVID-19. Turning to the study itself: The United States, Italy and Spain supplied acute and convalescent COVID-19 samples. The analysed material was cDNA or gDNA that came from T cells, B-cell-depleted T cells, or PBMCs.

Germline values: CDR1 SGDLS, CDR2 YYNGEE. Trimming stripped 1 base from V and 5 bases from J, with 12 bases between. The CDR3 is 15 residues long. Seattle cases were enrolled at active infection and followed longitudinally. As processed by the authors: Researchers report that nucleated cell counts were estimated from reference gene primer amplification. Method: immunoSEQ multiplex PCR; TCRdb's copy keeps in-frame clones and lacks some. The D gene and trimming were derived from the DNA, and the V and J assignments and clone size from that table. This sample carries just over 300,000 clones, just under 90% of them seen once, and the ten largest clones take over 1.5%.

The genes are TRBV9 and TRBJ1-4, with D tentatively TRBD1 (6 bases). Material: peripheral blood. The source is a woman aged 25 to 39 with COVID-19, enrolled during active disease. CDR3 in DNA: TGTGCCAGCAGCGTATCGTCCAGGGGAAATGAAAAACTGTTTTTT. Its protein product is CASSVSSRGNEKLFF.